This note documents a single T cell receptor beta chain sequence. Clones were read by immunoSEQ multiplex PCR, and TCRdb kept only the in-frame ones, dropping some. The table records 55,000 to 85,000 clones, nearly 95% of them present only once. This sample is drawn from a study of T cell changes during pregnancy in multiple sclerosis. The length of the CDR3 is 20 residues. This sample comprised CD4+ T cells from peripheral blood mononuclear cells, obtained after pregnancy. The genes are TRBV21-1 and TRBJ2-7; the table's D call, TRBD2, has no DNA check behind it. TRBV21-1 is described as a pseudogene. The TCR originated in a female donor with multiple sclerosis, enrolled in a pregnancy study. The CDR3 spells CASSTHYLAGVFGVGYEQYF. CDR3 coding DNA: TGTGCCAGCAGCACCCACTATCTAGCGGGAGTGTTCGGCGTAGGGTACGAGCAGTACTTC.